This passage covers 16 T cell receptor beta chains from one sample sequenced in a study of blood T cell repertoires in COVID-19. Assay: immunoSEQ multiplex PCR; the TCRdb copy retains only in-frame clones and omits some. The table shows under 300,000 clones, with roughly 87% occurring only once. The sequencing input was PBMCs or T cells enriched from blood (not recorded which). All receptors come from a woman aged 25 to 39 who had recovered from COVID-19.

This chain connects TRBV7-9 to TRBJ2-1; no reliable D call. The V end lost 5 bases, the J end lost 5 bases, and 10 bases lay between the germline ends. This CDR3 region has 13 residues. CDR1 and CDR2 (germline): SEHNR, FQNEAQ (reference sequence). The CDR3 DNA sequence: TGTGCCAGCAGCCCTCGACGGGACAATGAGCAGTTCTTC. Residues: CASSPRRDNEQFF.

This chain joins TRBV27 and TRBJ2-7; D is possibly TRBD1 (6 bases). Germline values: CDR1 MNHEY, CDR2 SMNVEV (reference sequence). Deletions cut 5 bases from V and 1 base from J, with 12 bases between. This CDR3 is built from 14 residues. The CDR3 DNA sequence: TGTGCCAGCAGTCGACAGGTATCTTCCTACGAGCAGTACTTC. As protein: CASSRQVSSYEQYF.

The chain combines TRBV27 with TRBJ2-7; 10 bases line up with TRBD2. The germline V gene has CDR1 MNHEY and CDR2 SMNVEV (reference sequence). The CDR3 consists of 15 residues. V lost 6 bases and J lost 3; bases outside the gene matches: 8. The CDR3 nucleotides are TGTGCCAGCAGAGCACTAGCGGGACCGAGCTACGAGCAGTACTTC. Translated, it gives CASRALAGPSYEQYF.

This chain joins TRBV5-8 and TRBJ2-5; 7 nucleotides agree with TRBD1. Trimming removed 3 bases from V and 0 bases from J; junction bases left unmatched: 8. CDR3 length: 16 amino acids. Per the germline V gene, CDR1 is SGHTS and CDR2 is YDEGEE. Here the CDR3 reads CASSWGTEAYQETQYF. CDR3 nucleotides: TGTGCCAGCAGCTGGGGGACAGAAGCGTACCAAGAGACCCAGTACTTC.

The rearrangement links TRBV4-2 to TRBJ2-4, with 10 positions matching TRBD1. V shed 1 base and J 5 bases; nucleotides not matched to a gene: 5. The V gene's germline CDR1 is LGHNA and CDR2 YNFKEQ. This CDR3 is 16 amino acids long. The CDR3 region has the DNA TGTGCCAGCAGCCAAGGGGACAGGGGAAGAGAAAACATTCAGTACTTC. Protein: CASSQGDRGRENIQYF.

This sequence joins TRBV5-1 and TRBJ1-1; no definite D call. Trimming took 0 bases from V and 1 from J, leaving 10 bases between them. Looked up from germline, CDR1 is SGHRS and CDR2 is YFSETQ. The CDR3 has 15 amino acids. The CDR3 bases are TGCGCCAGCAGCTTGGTTTTGAGAGCGAACACTGAAGCTTTCTTT. Translating it yields CASSLVLRANTEAFF.

The chain uses TRBV7-8 and TRBJ1-2, with 7 bases identical to TRBD1. The CDR3 totals 15 residues. V lost 0 bases and J lost 2; bases outside the gene matches: 3. CDR1 is SGHVS, CDR2 FQNEAQ, per germline. The CDR3 reads CASSLAVGGNYGYTF. The CDR3 DNA reads TGTGCCAGCAGCTTAGCTGTAGGGGGCAACTATGGCTACACCTTC.

The sample holds one count of this clone. The gene calls are TRBV5-4 and TRBJ2-6; D is unresolved. Between the trimmed V and J ends, which lost 3 bases and 4 bases, there was a span of 2 bases. CDR1 SGHNT and CDR2 YYREEE come from the germline V gene (reference sequence). This CDR3 contains 12 residues. In DNA, the CDR3 is TGTGCCAGCAGCTCAGGGGCCAACGTCCTGACTTTC. This gives the protein CASSSGANVLTF.

The table lists this clone with a few counts. This chain uses TRBV6-5 with TRBJ2-5; D possibly corresponds to TRBD2 (6 bases). V lost 4 bases to trimming and J lost 1 base, with 13 bases between them. The length of the CDR3 is 15 residues. Looked up from germline, CDR1 is MNHEY and CDR2 is SVGAGI. The CDR3 bases are TGTGCCAGCAGTTCCGTTGGGGGGAGCCAAGAGACCCAGTACTTC. Its translation is CASSSVGGSQETQYF.

The chain couples TRBV6-5 to TRBJ1-1; D unclear. Germline V gives CDR1 MNHEY, CDR2 SVGAGI. V lost 0 bases and J lost 11, with 10 bases in between. The CDR3 has 12 residues. This chain's CDR3 is CASSYSEAKAFF. The DNA for the CDR3 is TGTGCCAGCAGTTACTCGGAGGCAAAGGCTTTCTTT.

V usage is TRBV19 and J usage is TRBJ1-2, with D perhaps TRBD1 (5 bases). The germline V gene encodes CDR1 LNHDA and CDR2 SQIVND (reference sequence). The V gene lost 9 bases and the J gene lost 4 bases, with 24 bases spanning the gap. The CDR3 extends over 16 amino acids. CDR3 sequence: CASLPWGGHTIYGYTF. The CDR3 region has the DNA TGTGCCAGCCTCCCCTGGGGAGGACACACAATCTATGGCTACACCTTC.

The rearrangement uses TRBV4-2 and TRBJ2-3, with D possibly being TRBD2 (7 bases). The V gene's germline CDR1 is LGHNA and CDR2 YNFKEQ. Trimming took 4 bases from V and 2 from J, leaving 16 bases between them. The CDR3 is 16 amino acids. The DNA for the CDR3 is TGTGCCAGCAGCCTATCAGAGGGGGGGGCCACAGATACGCAGTATTTT. Amino acid sequence: CASSLSEGGATDTQYF.

This rearrangement joins TRBV27 to TRBJ2-5; TRBD2 agrees at 12 bases. The CDR3 length is 16 residues. CDR1 MNHEY and CDR2 SMNVEV come from the germline V gene (reference sequence). V shed 3 bases, J shed 8 bases, and the junction held 10 bases outside the gene matches. The CDR3 sequence is CASSFLAGGPSSTQYF. CDR3 nucleotides: TGTGCCAGCAGTTTCCTAGCGGGAGGGCCTTCGTCCACCCAGTACTTC.

The chain recombines TRBV9 with TRBJ1-3, with 7 bases that match TRBD1. The germline CDR1 and CDR2 sequences are SGDLS and YYNGEE. The V and J ends lost 1 base and 2 bases, in that order; junction bases with no gene match: 3. The CDR3 is made up of 15 amino acids. This CDR3 is CASSVSQGAGNTIYF. The CDR3 DNA is TGTGCCAGCAGCGTATCGCAGGGGGCTGGAAACACCATATATTTT. The whole variable domain, filled in from reference TRBV9 and TRBJ1-3, reads DSGVTQTPKHLITATGQRVTLRCSPRSGDLSVYWYQQSLDQGLQFLIQYYNGEERAKGNILERFSAQQFPDLHSELNLSSLELGDSALYFCASSVSQGAGNTIYFGEGSWLTVV.

The chain links TRBV6-1 to TRBJ1-5, with 9 nucleotides matching TRBD1. Germline V lookup: CDR1 MNHNS, CDR2 SASEGT. Unmatched junction bases numbered 12, after V lost 0 bases and J lost 9 bases. The CDR3 sequence is 17 residues long. The CDR3: CASSEAGGQGWAGPQHF. The CDR3 bases are TGTGCCAGCAGTGAAGCGGGAGGACAGGGGTGGGCAGGGCCCCAGCATTTT.

The gene calls are TRBV5-1 and TRBJ2-7; weak D call: TRBD1 (5 bases). The germline gives CDR1 SGHRS, CDR2 YFSETQ. The germline V and J ends were trimmed by 4 bases and 1 base, with 6 bases remaining between them. CDR3 length: 12 residues. CDR3 DNA sequence: TGCGCCAGCAGCGCAGGGTCCTACGAGCAGTACTTC. This encodes CASSAGSYEQYF.